This T cell receptor (beta chain) was found in a study of blood T cell repertoires in COVID-19. Germline V gene data show CDR1 as SGHRS and CDR2 as YFSETQ. The CDR3 totals 14 residues. The V end lost 4 bases, the J end lost 6 bases, and 16 bases lay between the germline ends. Study processing details: Amplified reference gene primers provided the basis for estimating nucleated cell counts. The assay was immunoSEQ multiplex PCR, and TCRdb's table has in-frame clones only and misses some. Clone size and V and J calls were adopted from that table, with D and trimming inferred from the DNA. This sample yields fewer than 250,000 clones, of which about nine tenths are seen a single time; approximately 1.7% belongs to the top ten.

The chain carries TRBV5-1 and TRBJ1-1; D is possibly TRBD1 (6 bases). Specimen: peripheral blood. The TCR comes from a man aged 65 to 85 with acute or convalescent COVID-19. For the CDR3, the DNA is TGCGCCAGCAGCAAGGACCCCACAGGGTCTGAAGCTTTCTTT. It encodes CASSKDPTGSEAFF.